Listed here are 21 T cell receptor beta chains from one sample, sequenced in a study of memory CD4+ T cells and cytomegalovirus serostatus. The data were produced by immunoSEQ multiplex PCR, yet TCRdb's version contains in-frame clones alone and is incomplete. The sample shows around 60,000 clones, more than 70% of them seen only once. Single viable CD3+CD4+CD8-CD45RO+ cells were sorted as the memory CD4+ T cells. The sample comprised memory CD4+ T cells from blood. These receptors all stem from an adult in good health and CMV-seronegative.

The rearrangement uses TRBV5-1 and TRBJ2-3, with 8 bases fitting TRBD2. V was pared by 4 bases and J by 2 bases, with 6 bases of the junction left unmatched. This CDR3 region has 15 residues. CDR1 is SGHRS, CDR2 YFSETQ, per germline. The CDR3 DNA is TGCGCCAGCAGCCCCGGGACTAGGATCACAGATACGCAGTATTTT. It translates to CASSPGTRITDTQYF.

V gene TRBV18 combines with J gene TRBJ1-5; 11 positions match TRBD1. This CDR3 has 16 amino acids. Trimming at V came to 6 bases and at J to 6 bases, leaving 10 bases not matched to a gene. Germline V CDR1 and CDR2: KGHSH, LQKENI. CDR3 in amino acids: CASSLSGQGGVQPQHF. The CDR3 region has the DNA TGTGCCAGCTCCCTATCGGGACAGGGGGGTGTTCAGCCCCAGCATTTT.

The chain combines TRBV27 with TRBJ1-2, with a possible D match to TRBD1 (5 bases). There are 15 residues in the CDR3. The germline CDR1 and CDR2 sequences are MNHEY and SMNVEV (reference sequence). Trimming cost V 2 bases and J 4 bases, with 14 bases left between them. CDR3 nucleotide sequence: TGTGCCAGCAGTTTAGACCGGGACTGGCCCTATGGCTACACCTTC. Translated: CASSLDRDWPYGYTF.

The CDR3 bases are TGTGCCAGCTCACCGCAGGGGGCAGGGACCACTGAAGCTTTCTTT. Translating it yields CASSPQGAGTTEAFF. The chain joins TRBV18 to TRBJ1-1; 8 bases line up with TRBD1. CDR3 length equals 15 residues. Germline trimming cut 3 bases from V and 4 bases from J; bases unmatched to any gene: 7. Germline-derived CDR1 and CDR2 are KGHSH and LQKENI.

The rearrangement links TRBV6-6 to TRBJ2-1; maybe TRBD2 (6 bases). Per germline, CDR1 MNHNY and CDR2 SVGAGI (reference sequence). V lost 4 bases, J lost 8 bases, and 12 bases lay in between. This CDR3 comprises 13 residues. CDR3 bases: TGTGCCAGCAGTTCCCGACTAGATCATGAGCAGTTCTTC. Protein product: CASSSRLDHEQFF.

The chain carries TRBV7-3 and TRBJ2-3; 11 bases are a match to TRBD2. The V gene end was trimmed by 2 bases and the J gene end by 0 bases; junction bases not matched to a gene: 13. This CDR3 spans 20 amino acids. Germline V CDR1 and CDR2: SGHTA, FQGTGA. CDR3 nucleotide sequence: TGTGCCAGCAGCTTAGGGCTAGCGGGAGGAGGCTCCACTAGCACAGATACGCAGTATTTT. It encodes CASSLGLAGGGSTSTDTQYF.

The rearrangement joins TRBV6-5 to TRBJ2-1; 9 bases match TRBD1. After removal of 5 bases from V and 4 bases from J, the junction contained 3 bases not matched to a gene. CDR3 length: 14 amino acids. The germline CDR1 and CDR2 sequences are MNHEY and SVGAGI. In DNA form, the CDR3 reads TGTGCCAGCAGTCACAGGGGGCAATACAATGAGCAGTTCTTC. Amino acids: CASSHRGQYNEQFF.

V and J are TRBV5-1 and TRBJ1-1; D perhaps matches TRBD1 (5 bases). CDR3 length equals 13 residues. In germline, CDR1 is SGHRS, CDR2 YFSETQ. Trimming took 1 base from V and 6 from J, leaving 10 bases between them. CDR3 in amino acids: CASSLSQGPEAFF. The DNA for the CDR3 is TGCGCCAGCAGCTTGTCCCAGGGCCCTGAAGCTTTCTTT.

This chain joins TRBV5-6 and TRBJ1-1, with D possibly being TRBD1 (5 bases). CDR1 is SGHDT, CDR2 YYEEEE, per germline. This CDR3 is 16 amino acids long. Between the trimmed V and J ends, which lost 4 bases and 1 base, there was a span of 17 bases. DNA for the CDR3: TGTGCCAGCAGCCCTACCGGACACCCAAAGAACACTGAAGCTTTCTTT. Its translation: CASSPTGHPKNTEAFF.

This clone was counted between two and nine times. CDR3 protein: CASSKGGMRQGYGYTF. Written as DNA, the CDR3 is TGTGCCAGCAGCAAAGGGGGGATGAGACAGGGCTATGGCTACACCTTC. The gene calls are TRBV21-1 and TRBJ1-2; the table assigns TRBD1, which was not confirmed against the DNA. TRBV21-1 is a documented pseudogene. The CDR3 loop spans 16 amino acids.

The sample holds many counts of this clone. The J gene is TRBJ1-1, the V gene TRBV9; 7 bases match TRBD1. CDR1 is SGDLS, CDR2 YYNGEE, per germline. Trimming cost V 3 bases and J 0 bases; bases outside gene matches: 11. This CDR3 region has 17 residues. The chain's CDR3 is CASSAPQDRAMNTEAFF. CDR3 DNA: TGTGCCAGCAGCGCTCCCCAAGACAGGGCCATGAACACTGAAGCTTTCTTT.

The CDR3, as DNA: TGCGCCAGCAGCCAAGATCTAGGGATTTACAATGAGCAGTTCTTC. Its protein product is CASSQDLGIYNEQFF. The J gene is TRBJ2-1, the V gene TRBV4-1; D is uncertain. This CDR3 has 15 amino acids. Germline assignment: CDR1 MGHRA and CDR2 YSYEKL. Deletions cut 0 bases from V and 4 bases from J, with 10 bases between.

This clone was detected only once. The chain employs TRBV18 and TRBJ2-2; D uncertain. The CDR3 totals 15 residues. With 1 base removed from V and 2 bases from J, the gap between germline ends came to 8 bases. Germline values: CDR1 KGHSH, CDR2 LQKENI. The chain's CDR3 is CASSPQGANTGELFF. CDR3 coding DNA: TGTGCCAGCTCACCACAGGGTGCAAACACCGGGGAGCTGTTTTTT.

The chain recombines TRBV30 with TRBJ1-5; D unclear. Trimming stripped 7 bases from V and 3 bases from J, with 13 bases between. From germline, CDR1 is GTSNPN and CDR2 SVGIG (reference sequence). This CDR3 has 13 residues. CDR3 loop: CASKSGPNQPQHF. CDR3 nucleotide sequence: TGTGCCTCAAAATCCGGACCCAATCAGCCCCAGCATTTT.

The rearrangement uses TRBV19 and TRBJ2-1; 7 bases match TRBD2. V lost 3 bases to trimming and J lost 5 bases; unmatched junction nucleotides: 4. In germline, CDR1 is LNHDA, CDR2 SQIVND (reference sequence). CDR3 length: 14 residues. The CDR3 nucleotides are TGTGCCAGTAGTATTTGGACTAGAGACAATGAGCAGTTCTTC. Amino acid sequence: CASSIWTRDNEQFF.

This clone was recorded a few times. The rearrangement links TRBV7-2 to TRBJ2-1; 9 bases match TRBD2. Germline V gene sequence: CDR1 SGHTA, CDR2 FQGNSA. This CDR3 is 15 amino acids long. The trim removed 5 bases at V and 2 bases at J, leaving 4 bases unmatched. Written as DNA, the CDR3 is TGTGCCAGCAGCGACCGCGGGGGGGCCTACAATGAGCAGTTCTTC. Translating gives CASSDRGGAYNEQFF.

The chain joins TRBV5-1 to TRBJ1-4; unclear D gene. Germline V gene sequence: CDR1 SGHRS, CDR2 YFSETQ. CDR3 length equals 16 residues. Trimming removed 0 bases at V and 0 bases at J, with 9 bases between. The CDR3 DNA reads TGCGCCAGCAGCTTGGCCCGACACCCAACTAATGAAAAACTGTTTTTT. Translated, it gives CASSLARHPTNEKLFF.

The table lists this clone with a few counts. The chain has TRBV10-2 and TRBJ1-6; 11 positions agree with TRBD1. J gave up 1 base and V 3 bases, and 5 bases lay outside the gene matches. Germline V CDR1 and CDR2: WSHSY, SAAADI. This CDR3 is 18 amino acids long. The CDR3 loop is CASSDPGTGGSYNSPLHF. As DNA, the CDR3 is TGCGCCAGCAGTGACCCCGGGACAGGGGGTTCCTATAATTCACCCCTCCACTTT.

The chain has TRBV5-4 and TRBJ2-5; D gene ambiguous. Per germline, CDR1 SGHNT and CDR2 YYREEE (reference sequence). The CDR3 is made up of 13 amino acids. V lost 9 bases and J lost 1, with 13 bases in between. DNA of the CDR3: TGTGCCAACCAACTCTGGGGCCAAGAGACCCAGTACTTC. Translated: CANQLWGQETQYF. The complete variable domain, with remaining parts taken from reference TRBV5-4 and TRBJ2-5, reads ETGVTQSPTHLIKTRGQQVTLRCSSQSGHNTVSWYQQALGQGPQFIFQYYREEENGRGNFPPRFSGLQFPNYSSELNVNALELDDSALYLCANQLWGQETQYFGPGTRLLVL.

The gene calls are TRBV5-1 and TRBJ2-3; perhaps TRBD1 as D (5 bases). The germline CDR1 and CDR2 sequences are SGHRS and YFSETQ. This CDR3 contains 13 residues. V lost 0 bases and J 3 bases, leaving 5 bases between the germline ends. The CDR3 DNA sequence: TGCGCCAGCAGCTTGGCAGGGACAGATACGCAGTATTTT. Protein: CASSLAGTDTQYF.

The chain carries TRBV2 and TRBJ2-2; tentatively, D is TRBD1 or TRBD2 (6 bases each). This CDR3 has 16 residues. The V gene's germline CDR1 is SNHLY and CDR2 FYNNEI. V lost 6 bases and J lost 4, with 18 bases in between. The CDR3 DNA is TGTGCCAGCAGGAAAACTCCCGGGGGCGGCACCGGGGAGCTGTTTTTT. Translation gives CASRKTPGGGTGELFF.